Shown below are 19 T cell receptor beta chains from a single sample sequenced in a study of blood T cells in healthy people across ages. A sample-barcoded 5' primer and a J-beta primer mix were used in a second PCR of about 6 to 11 cycles. TCRdb fed the 5' RACE reads into MiXCR, producing one record per CDR3 protein. Counted here are under 2,000,000 distinct CDR3 sequences, approximately 50% occurring once; the ten biggest clones make up approximately 2%. Sequencing was carried out using blood. The origin of the receptors is a woman aged 40 to 50 in good health.

The chain uses TRBV20-1 and TRBJ2-1, with a tentative D call TRBD2 (6 bases). Trimming shortened V by 5 bases and J by 4 bases, and 18 bases separated the two germline ends. CDR1 is DFQATT and CDR2 is SNEGSKA in the germline V gene (reference sequence). This CDR3 is 15 amino acids long. CDR3 residues: CSARGGSGPYNEQFF. The DNA of the CDR3 is TGCAGTGCTCGGGGCGGTAGCGGACCTTACAATGAGCAGTTCTTC.

J is TRBJ1-5 and V is TRBV7-2; 9 nucleotides match TRBD1. Germline loops: CDR1 SGHTA, CDR2 FQGNSA. V was clipped by 1 base and J by 6 bases; unmatched bases: 4. CDR3 size: 15 residues. CDR3 sequence reads: CASSLGTGVAQPQHF. The CDR3 nucleotides are TGTGCCAGCAGCTTAGGGACAGGGGTGGCTCAGCCCCAGCATTTT.

The rearrangement links TRBV29-1 to TRBJ1-2; D might be TRBD1 (5 bases). Trimming left V 7 bases short and J 5 bases short, with 20 bases between. The CDR3 runs to 14 residues. Germline V CDR1 and CDR2: SQVTM, ANQGSEA. The CDR3, as DNA: TGCAGCGATCAAGGGGAAAGGGGTAAATATGGCTACACCTTC. Its translation: CSDQGERGKYGYTF.

This sequence joins TRBV3-1 and TRBJ2-5; possible D gene TRBD2, 6 bases. Trimming left V 0 bases short and J 3 bases short, with 11 bases between. Germline V gives CDR1 LGHDT, CDR2 YNNKEL (reference sequence). The length of the CDR3 is 15 residues. The CDR3 here is CASSQDPGLKETQYF. CDR3 sequence (DNA): TGTGCCAGCAGCCAAGATCCGGGACTGAAAGAGACCCAGTACTTC.

The J gene is TRBJ2-5, the V gene TRBV6-5; D ambiguous. The V end lost 0 bases, the J end lost 5 bases, and 7 bases lay between the germline ends. The germline gives CDR1 MNHEY, CDR2 SVGAGI. The CDR3 has 13 residues. In DNA form, the CDR3 reads TGTGCCAGCAGTTACTCGAGCCCCGAGACCCAGTACTTC. It codes for CASSYSSPETQYF.

As concerns this clonotype: Germline and junction disagree at one end, which may indicate a read error. The CDR3 region has the DNA TGCGCCAGCAGCTTGGGTCGGGGCCTCCAAGGGACCCAGTACTTC. It translates to CASSLGRGLQGTQYF. This chain uses TRBV5-1 with TRBJ2-5; D assignment may be TRBD1 or TRBD2 (5 bases each). Germline CDR1 and CDR2: SGHRS and YFSETQ. The CDR3 covers 15 residues.

The chain joins TRBV29-1 to TRBJ1-1, with D possibly TRBD1 on 5 matching bases. Trimming took 8 bases from V and 1 from J, leaving 14 bases between them. Germline V CDR1 and CDR2: SQVTM, ANQGSEA. The CDR3 is 13 residues long. The CDR3 DNA is TGCAGCTCACGGACGGGACCGAACACTGAAGCTTTCTTT. The encoded protein is CSSRTGPNTEAFF.

This clonotype came up a few times. CDR3 residues: CASSQEFEGMQYF. As DNA, the CDR3 is TGCGCCAGCAGCCAAGAATTTGAGGGAATGCAGTACTTC. This sequence joins TRBV4-3 and TRBJ2-7; possibly TRBD2 for D (5 bases). Germline V gene sequence: CDR1 LGHNA, CDR2 YSLEER. Trimming stripped 0 bases from V and 9 bases from J, with 12 bases between. There are 13 residues in the CDR3.

The chain employs TRBV7-9 and TRBJ1-4; D is uncertain. V dropped 2 bases and J dropped 2 bases, with 3 bases sitting between them. The CDR3 extends over 13 amino acids. In germline, CDR1 is SEHNR, CDR2 FQNEAQ (reference sequence). The CDR3 reads CASSLQTNEKLFF. Here the CDR3 DNA reads TGTGCCAGCAGCTTACAGACTAATGAAAAACTGTTTTTT.

The chain is built from TRBV7-9 and TRBJ2-3; possible D gene TRBD2, 6 bases. CDR3 length equals 15 residues. Trimming pared 0 bases from V and 2 bases from J, leaving 9 bases between. Germline values: CDR1 SEHNR, CDR2 FQNEAQ (reference sequence). In DNA, the CDR3 is TGTGCCAGCAGCTTAGCGGAGGGGTTCACAGATACGCAGTATTTT. Translated, it gives CASSLAEGFTDTQYF.

About this clonotype itself: At one boundary the junction diverges from the germline segment, which might be a read error. The chain couples TRBV27 to TRBJ2-1; the D call may be TRBD1 or TRBD2 (6 bases each). Germline loops: CDR1 MNHEY, CDR2 SMNVEV (reference sequence). This CDR3 has 14 residues. DNA for the CDR3: TGTGCCAGCAGTTCAGGGGCGGGATACAATGAGCCGTTCTTC. Encoded protein: CASSSGAGYNEPFF.

This clonotype was observed a few times. The chain is built from TRBV4-1 and TRBJ1-2; D gene uncertain. V was pared by 0 bases and J by 4 bases, with 9 bases between. In germline, CDR1 is MGHRA, CDR2 YSYEKL. This CDR3 contains 14 residues. CDR3 DNA sequence: TGCGCCAGCAGCCAAGACTTCAGTGGCTATGGCTACACCTTC. Its protein product is CASSQDFSGYGYTF.

This clonotype was observed a single time. This could be a read error, since a much larger clone is one nucleotide away. This chain uses TRBV4-3 with TRBJ2-7; TRBD1 is a possible D gene (7 bases). Trimming stripped 0 bases from V and 8 bases from J, with 20 bases between. Germline CDR1 and CDR2: LGHNA and YSLEER. CDR3 length: 16 residues. The CDR3 is CASSQDLGGGSYKQYF. The DNA for the CDR3 is TGCGCCAGCAGCCAAGATCTTGGAGGGGGCAGTTACAAGCAGTACTTC.

This chain joins TRBV20-1 and TRBJ2-7; 7 bases map to TRBD1. In germline, CDR1 is DFQATT, CDR2 SNEGSKA (reference sequence). The CDR3 consists of 14 residues. Trimming cost V 3 bases and J 2 bases; bases outside gene matches: 7. The CDR3 nucleotides read TGCAGTGCTAGGGTGGACAGGCCCCCCTACGAGCAGTACTTC. It specifies CSARVDRPPYEQYF.

V and J are TRBV20-1 and TRBJ2-7; D may be TRBD1 (5 bases). Germline values: CDR1 DFQATT, CDR2 SNEGSKA (reference sequence). V lost 4 bases and J lost 1, with 17 bases in between. The length of the CDR3 is 15 residues. This CDR3 is CSANPILGQSYEQYF. DNA of the CDR3: TGCAGTGCTAACCCCATTTTGGGGCAGTCCTACGAGCAGTACTTC.

This clonotype was detected only a few times. The chain employs TRBV7-2 and TRBJ2-7, with D uncertain. Germline values: CDR1 SGHTA, CDR2 FQGNSA. Trimming stripped 7 bases from V and 3 bases from J, with 19 bases between. CDR3 length: 15 amino acids. The CDR3 nucleotides are TGTGCCAGCACCCCAAGTACCAGTCGTCACTACGAGCAGTACTTC. It is translated as CASTPSTSRHYEQYF. Variable domain in full (rest from reference TRBV7-2 and TRBJ2-7): GAGVSQSPSNKVTEKGKDVELRCDPISGHTALYWYRQSLGQGLEFLIYFQGNSAPDKSGLPSDRFSAERTGGSVSTLTIQRTQQEDSAVYLCASTPSTSRHYEQYFGPGTRLTVT.

This clonotype appeared a few times. The chain has TRBV6-5 and TRBJ1-2; D might be TRBD1 (6 bases). Trimming left V 6 bases short and J 4 bases short, with 12 bases between. Germline V gives CDR1 MNHEY, CDR2 SVGAGI. The CDR3 consists of 13 residues. CDR3 bases: TGTGCCAGCAGGCCACAGGGCCTCTATGGCTACACCTTC. Translation: CASRPQGLYGYTF.

The genes are TRBV6-1 and TRBJ2-1; 7 bases line up with TRBD2. This CDR3 has 16 amino acids. CDR1 is MNHNS and CDR2 is SASEGT in the germline V gene. Germline trimming cut 2 bases from V and 4 bases from J; bases unmatched to any gene: 8. CDR3: CASSEQGAGPYNEQFF. CDR3 DNA sequence: TGTGCCAGCAGTGAACAGGGAGCGGGACCTTACAATGAGCAGTTCTTC.

The J gene is TRBJ1-2, the V gene TRBV27; tentative D call: TRBD1 (6 bases). This CDR3 is built from 12 residues. Trimming left V 10 bases short and J 2 bases short, with 11 bases between. Germline assignment: CDR1 MNHEY and CDR2 SMNVEV (reference sequence). CDR3 sequence (DNA): TGTGCCACAAAAACAGGGAACTATGGCTACACCTTC. This sequence encodes CATKTGNYGYTF.